The clone carrying this T cell receptor beta chain has at least ten counts. Its antigen is not identified. Using its own MiXCR run on the reads, TCRdb lists one record per CDR3 protein. The repertoire holds roughly 110,000 distinct CDR3 sequences, with about 30% as singletons. This record comes from a study of T cell repertoires in cytomegalovirus infection. About the research overall: CMV epitopes used comprised recently identified HLA-C-restricted ones and well-studied HLA-B-restricted ones. Public TCR beta signatures marked donors with CMV infection and the matching HLA.

Regarding the study as a whole: Dominating the ex vivo response were HLA-C-restricted CMV-specific TCR beta clonotypes. Summed public TCR beta family frequency identified CMV carriers bearing the relevant HLA.

The source was CD8+ T cells from cultured PBMCs, collected from culture after CMV antigen stimulation. This TCR came from a human donor in good health (CMV status not recorded). Some clones in this sample may be carry-over from other donors' samples.

CDR3 sequence: CASSFDPPDTQYF. CDR3 nucleotide sequence: TGTGCCAGCAGCTTCGACCCGCCGGATACGCAGTATTTT. The V and J genes are TRBV11-3 and TRBJ2-3; D remains ambiguous. The germline CDR1 and CDR2 sequences are SGHNT and YENEEA. V was cut by 3 bases and J by 6 bases, with 10 bases left in between. The CDR3 consists of 13 residues.